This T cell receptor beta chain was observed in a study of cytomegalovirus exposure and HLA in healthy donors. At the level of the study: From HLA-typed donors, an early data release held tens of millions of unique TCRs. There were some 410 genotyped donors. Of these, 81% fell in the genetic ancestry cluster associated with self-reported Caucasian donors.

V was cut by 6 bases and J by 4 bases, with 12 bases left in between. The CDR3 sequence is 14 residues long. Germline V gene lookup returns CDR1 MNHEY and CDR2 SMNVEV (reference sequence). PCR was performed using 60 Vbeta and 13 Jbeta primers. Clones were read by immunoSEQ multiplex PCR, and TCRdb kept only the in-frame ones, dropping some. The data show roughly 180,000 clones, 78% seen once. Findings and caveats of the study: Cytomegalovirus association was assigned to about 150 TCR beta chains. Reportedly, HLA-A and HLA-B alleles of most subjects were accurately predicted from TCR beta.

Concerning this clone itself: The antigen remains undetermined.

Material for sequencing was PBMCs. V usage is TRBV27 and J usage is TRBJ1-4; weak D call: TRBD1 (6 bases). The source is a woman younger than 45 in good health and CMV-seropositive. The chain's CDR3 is CASRGATDNEKLFF. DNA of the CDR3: TGTGCCAGCAGGGGGGCGACAGATAATGAAAAACTGTTTTTT.